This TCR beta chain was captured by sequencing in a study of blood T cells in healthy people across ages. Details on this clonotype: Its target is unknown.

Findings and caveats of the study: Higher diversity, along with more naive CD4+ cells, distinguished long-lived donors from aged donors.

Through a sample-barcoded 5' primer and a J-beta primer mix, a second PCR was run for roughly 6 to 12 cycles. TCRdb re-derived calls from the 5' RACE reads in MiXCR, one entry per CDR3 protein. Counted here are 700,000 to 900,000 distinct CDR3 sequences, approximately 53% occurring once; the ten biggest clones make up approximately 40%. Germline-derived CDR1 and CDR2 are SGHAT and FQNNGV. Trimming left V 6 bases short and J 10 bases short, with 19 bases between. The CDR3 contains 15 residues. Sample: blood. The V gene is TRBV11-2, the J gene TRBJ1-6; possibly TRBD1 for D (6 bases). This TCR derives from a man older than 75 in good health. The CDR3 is CASRLQGRAESPLHF. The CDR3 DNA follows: TGTGCCAGCAGACTTCAGGGGCGCGCGGAATCACCCCTCCACTTT.